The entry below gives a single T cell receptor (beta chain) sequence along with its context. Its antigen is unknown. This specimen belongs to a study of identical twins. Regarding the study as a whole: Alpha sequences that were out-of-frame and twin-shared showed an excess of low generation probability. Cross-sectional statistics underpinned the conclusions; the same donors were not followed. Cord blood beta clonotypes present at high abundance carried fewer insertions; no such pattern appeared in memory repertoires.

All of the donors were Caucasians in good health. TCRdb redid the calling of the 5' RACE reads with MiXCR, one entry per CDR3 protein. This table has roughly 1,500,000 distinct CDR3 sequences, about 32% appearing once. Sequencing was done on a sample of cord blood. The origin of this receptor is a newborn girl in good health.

This CDR3 is CSAYPPVLAGNNEQFF. The CDR3 nucleotides read TGCAGTGCTTACCCACCGGTACTAGCGGGTAACAATGAGCAGTTCTTC. This rearrangement joins TRBV20-1 to TRBJ2-1; 9 bases are a match to TRBD2. The CDR3 runs to 16 residues. Germline V lookup: CDR1 DFQATT, CDR2 SNEGSKA (reference sequence). V was clipped by 5 bases and J by 5 bases; unmatched bases: 13.